This T cell receptor (beta chain) derives from a study of vaccination and CD4 T cells after COVID-19. Treatment described: approximately nine-day PBMC culture with coronavirus spike peptide pools or control peptides (ViraFEST assay). V was cut by 5 bases and J by 4 bases, with 14 bases left in between. This CDR3 contains 14 residues. The V gene's germline CDR1 is SNHLY and CDR2 FYNNEI. The table lists this clonotype with a few counts. The antigen is unknown. Researchers used the Oncomine TCR Beta short-read assay to sequence DNA from cultured CD4+ T cells. TCRdb ran MiXCR on the PCR reads and lists one entry per CDR3 protein. The sample lists 25,000 or so distinct CDR3 sequences, roughly two thirds occurring once.

The genes are TRBV2 and TRBJ1-2; D remains ambiguous. This sequence was found in a human donor who received a COVID-19 vaccine. The input for sequencing was CD4+ T cells from blood, cultured in vitro, taken after SARS-CoV-2 vaccination. The CDR3 reads CASSIGGRSYGYTF. CDR3 bases: TGTGCCAGCAGTATTGGCGGGAGGAGCTATGGCTACACCTTC.